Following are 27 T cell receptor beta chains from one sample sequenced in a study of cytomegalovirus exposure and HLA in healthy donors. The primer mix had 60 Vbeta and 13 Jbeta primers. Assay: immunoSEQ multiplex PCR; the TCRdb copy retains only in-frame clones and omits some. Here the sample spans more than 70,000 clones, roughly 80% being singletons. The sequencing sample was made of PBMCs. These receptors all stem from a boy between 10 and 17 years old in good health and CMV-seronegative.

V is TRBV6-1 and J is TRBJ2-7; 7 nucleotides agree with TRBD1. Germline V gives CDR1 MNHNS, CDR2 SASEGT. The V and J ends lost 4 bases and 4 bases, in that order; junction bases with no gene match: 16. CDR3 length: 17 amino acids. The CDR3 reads CASSGPDRNRGRYEQYF. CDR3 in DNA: TGTGCCAGCAGTGGCCCAGACCGGAACAGGGGTCGTTACGAGCAGTACTTC.

CDR3 protein: CAWSLSAEAFF. The CDR3 DNA reads as TGTGCCTGGAGTTTATCAGCTGAAGCTTTCTTT. The rearrangement links TRBV30 to TRBJ1-1; no clear D. This CDR3 region has 11 residues. CDR1 GTSNPN and CDR2 SVGIG come from the germline V gene (reference sequence). Trimming took off 2 bases at V and 6 bases at J, with 7 bases between the two ends.

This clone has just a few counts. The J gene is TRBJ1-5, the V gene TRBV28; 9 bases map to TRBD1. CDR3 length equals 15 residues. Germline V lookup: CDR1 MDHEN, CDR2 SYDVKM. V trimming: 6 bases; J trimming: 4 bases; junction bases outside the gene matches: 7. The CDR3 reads CASRRTGEGNQPQHF. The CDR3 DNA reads TGTGCCAGCAGGCGGACAGGGGAGGGAAATCAGCCCCAGCATTTT.

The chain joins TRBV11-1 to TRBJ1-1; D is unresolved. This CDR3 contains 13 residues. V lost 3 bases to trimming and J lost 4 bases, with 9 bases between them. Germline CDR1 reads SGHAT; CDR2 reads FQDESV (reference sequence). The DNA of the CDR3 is TGTGCCAGCAGCTTTATCGAGGGCACTGAAGCTTTCTTT. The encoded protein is CASSFIEGTEAFF.

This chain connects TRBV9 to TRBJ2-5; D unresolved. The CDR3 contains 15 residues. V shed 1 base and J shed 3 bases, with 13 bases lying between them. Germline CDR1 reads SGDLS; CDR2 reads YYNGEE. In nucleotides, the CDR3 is TGTGCCAGCAGCGTATTTTCCGAGCCTAAAGAGACCCAGTACTTC. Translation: CASSVFSEPKETQYF.

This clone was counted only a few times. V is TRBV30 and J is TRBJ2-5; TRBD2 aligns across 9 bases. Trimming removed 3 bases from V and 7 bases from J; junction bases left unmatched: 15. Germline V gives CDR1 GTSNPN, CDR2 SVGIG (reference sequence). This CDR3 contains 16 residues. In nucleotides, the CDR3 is TGTGCCTGGAGCACTCGGCGAGCGGGGGGAGCAACGACCCAGTACTTC. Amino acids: CAWSTRRAGGATTQYF.

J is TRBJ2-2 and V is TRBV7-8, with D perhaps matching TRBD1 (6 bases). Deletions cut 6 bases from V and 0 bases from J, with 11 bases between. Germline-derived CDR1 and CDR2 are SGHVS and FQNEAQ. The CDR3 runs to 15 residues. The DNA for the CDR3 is TGTGCCAGCAGTTTCAGGGGACCGAACACCGGGGAGCTGTTTTTT. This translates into CASSFRGPNTGELFF.

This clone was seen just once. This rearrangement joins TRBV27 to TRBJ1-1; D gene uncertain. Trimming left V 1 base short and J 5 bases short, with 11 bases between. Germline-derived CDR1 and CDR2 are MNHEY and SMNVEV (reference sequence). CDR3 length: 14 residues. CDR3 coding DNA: TGTGCCAGCAGTTTATTAGCTGGAGGGACTGAAGCTTTCTTT. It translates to CASSLLAGGTEAFF.

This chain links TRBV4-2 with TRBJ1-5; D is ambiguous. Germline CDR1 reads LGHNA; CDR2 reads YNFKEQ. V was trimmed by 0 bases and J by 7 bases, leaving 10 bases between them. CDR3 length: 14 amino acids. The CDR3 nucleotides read TGTGCCAGCAGCCAAGAGAGGGTTAGACAGCCCCAGCATTTT. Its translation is CASSQERVRQPQHF.

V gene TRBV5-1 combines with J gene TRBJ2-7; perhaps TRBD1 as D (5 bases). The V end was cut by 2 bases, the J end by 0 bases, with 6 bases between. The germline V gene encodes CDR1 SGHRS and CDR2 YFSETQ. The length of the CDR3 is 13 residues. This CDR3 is CASSFTGSYEQYF. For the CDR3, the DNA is TGCGCCAGCAGCTTCACAGGCTCCTACGAGCAGTACTTC.

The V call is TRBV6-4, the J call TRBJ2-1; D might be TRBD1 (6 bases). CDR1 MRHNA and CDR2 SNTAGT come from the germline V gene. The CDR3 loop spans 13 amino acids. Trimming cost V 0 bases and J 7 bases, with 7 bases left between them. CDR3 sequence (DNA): TGTGCCAGCAGTGACTCGGACAGAAATGAGCAGTTCTTC. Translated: CASSDSDRNEQFF.

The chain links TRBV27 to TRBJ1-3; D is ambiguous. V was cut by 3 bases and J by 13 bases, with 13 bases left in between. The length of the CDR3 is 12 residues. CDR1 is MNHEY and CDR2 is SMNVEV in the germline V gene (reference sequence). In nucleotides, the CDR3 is TGTGCCAGCAGTTTCCAGATTCCCCCGATATATTTT. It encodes CASSFQIPPIYF.

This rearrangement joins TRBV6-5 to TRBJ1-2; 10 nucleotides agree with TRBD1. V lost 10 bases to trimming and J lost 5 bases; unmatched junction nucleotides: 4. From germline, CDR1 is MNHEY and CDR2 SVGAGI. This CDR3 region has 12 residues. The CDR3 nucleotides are TGTGCCACCCGACAGGGGGCATATGGCTACACCTTC. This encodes CATRQGAYGYTF.

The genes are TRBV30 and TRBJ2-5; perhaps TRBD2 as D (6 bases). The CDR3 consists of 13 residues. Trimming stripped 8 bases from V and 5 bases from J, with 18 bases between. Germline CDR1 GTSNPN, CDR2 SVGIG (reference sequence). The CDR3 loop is CALSGGIGETQYF. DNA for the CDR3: TGTGCCCTCTCGGGCGGGATCGGGGAGACCCAGTACTTC.

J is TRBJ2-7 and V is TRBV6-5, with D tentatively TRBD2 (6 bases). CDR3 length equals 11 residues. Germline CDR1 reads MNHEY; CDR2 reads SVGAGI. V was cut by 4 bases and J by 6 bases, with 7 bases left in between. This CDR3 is CASSWGGEQYF. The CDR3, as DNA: TGTGCCAGCAGTTGGGGAGGCGAGCAGTACTTC.

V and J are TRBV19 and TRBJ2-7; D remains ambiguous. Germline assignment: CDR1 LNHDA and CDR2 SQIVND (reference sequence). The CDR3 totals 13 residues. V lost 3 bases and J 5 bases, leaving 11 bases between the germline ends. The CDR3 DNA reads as TGTGCCAGTAGTATGAACGGTCTAAACGAGCAGTACTTC. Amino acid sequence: CASSMNGLNEQYF.

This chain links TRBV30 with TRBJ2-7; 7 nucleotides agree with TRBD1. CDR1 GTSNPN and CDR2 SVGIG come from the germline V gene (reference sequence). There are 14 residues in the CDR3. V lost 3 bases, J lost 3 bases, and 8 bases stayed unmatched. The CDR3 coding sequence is TGTGCCTGGAGAGACAGGGTTGGATACTACGAGCAGTACTTC. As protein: CAWRDRVGYYEQYF.

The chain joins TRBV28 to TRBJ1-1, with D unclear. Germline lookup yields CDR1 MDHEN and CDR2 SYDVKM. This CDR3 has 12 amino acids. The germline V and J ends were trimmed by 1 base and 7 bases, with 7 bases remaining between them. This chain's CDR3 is CASSLSFGEAFF. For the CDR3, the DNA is TGTGCCAGCAGTTTATCCTTCGGTGAAGCTTTCTTT. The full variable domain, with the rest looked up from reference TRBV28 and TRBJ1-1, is DVKVTQSSRYLVKRTGEKVFLECVQDMDHENMFWYRQDPGLGLRLIYFSYDVKMKEKGDIPEGYSVSREKKERFSLILESASTNQTSMYLCASSLSFGEAFFGQGTRLTVV.

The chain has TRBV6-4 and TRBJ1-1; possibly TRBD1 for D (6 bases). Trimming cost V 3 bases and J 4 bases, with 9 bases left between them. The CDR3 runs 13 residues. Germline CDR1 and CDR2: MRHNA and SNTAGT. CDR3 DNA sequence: TGTGCCAGCAGTGATCGAGGGGGCACTGAAGCTTTCTTT. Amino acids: CASSDRGGTEAFF.

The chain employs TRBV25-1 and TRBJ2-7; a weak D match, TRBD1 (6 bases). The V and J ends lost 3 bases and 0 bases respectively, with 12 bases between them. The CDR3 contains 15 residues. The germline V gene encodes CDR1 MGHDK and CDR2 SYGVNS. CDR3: CASSEGASSSYEQYF. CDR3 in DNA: TGTGCCAGCAGTGAGGGGGCCTCGAGCTCCTACGAGCAGTACTTC.

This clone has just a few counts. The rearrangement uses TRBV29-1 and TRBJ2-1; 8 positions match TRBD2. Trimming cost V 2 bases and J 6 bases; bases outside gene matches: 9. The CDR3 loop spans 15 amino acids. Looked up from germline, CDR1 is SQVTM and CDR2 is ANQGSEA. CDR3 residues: CSVERGTRISNEQFF. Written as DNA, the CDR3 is TGCAGCGTTGAAAGGGGGACTAGAATAAGCAATGAGCAGTTCTTC.

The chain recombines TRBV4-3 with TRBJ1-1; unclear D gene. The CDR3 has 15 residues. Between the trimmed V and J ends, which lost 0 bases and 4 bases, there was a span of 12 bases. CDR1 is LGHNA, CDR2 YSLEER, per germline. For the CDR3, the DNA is TGCGCCAGCAGCCAAGATCGATATGGGAGCACTGAAGCTTTCTTT. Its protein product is CASSQDRYGSTEAFF.

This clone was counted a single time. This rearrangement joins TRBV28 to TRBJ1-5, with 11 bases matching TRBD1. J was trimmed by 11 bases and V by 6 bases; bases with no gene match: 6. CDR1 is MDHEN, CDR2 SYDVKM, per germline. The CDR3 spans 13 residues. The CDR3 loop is CASRGTGGRAQHF. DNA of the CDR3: TGTGCCAGCAGGGGGACAGGGGGAAGGGCCCAGCATTTT.

The CDR3 here is CASSLSTDYEQYF. The CDR3 DNA reads TGTGCCAGCAGTTTGTCGACAGATTACGAGCAGTACTTC. The rearrangement joins TRBV28 to TRBJ2-7; D may be TRBD1 (5 bases). CDR1 and CDR2 from the germline V gene are MDHEN and SYDVKM. V gave up 3 bases and J gave up 4 bases, with 10 bases separating them. The CDR3 spans 13 residues.

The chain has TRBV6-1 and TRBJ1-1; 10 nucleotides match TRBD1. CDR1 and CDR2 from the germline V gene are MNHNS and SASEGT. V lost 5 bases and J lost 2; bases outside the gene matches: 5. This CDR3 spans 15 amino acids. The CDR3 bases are TGTGCCAGCAGTCGGGACAGGGGATCTAACACTGAAGCTTTCTTT. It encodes CASSRDRGSNTEAFF.

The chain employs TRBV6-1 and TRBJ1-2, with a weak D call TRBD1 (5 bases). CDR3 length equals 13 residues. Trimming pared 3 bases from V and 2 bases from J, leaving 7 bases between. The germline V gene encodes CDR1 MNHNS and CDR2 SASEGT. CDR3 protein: CASSDRVNYGYTF. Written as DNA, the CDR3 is TGTGCCAGCAGTGACAGGGTGAACTATGGCTACACCTTC.

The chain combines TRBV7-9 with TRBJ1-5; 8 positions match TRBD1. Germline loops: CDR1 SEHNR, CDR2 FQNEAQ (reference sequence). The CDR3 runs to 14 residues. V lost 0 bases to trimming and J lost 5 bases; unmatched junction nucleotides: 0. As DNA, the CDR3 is TGTGCCAGCAGCTTAGCGACAGGGGATCAGCCCCAGCATTTT. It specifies CASSLATGDQPQHF.